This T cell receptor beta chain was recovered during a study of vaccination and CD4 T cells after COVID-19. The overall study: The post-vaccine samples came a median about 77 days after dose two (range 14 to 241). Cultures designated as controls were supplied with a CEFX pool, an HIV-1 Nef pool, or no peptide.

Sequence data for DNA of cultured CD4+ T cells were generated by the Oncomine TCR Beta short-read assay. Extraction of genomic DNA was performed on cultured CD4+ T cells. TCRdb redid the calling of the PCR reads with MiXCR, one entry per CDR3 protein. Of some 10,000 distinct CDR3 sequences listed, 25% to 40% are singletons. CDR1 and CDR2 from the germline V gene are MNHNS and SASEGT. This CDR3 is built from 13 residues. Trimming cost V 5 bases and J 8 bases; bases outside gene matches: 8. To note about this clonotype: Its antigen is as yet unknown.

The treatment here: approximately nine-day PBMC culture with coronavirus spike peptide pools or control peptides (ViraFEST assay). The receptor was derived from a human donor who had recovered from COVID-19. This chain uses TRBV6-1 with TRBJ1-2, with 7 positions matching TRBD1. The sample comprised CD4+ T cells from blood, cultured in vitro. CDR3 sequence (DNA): TGTGCCAGCAGTCGGGACAGCCTCTTAGGCTACACCTTC. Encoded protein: CASSRDSLLGYTF.